A single sample is the source of the 22 T cell receptor beta chains below, sequenced in a study of blood T cell repertoires in COVID-19. Only in-frame clones appear in the TCRdb table, and some are missing; sequencing was by immunoSEQ multiplex PCR. The table shows approximately 200,000 clones, with 70% to 90% occurring only once. The material sequenced was peripheral blood. These TCRs come from a human donor with active or convalescent COVID-19. The donor label of this sample is uncertain.

The gene calls are TRBV19 and TRBJ1-1; 7 nucleotides align to TRBD1. CDR3 size: 14 residues. Germline-derived CDR1 and CDR2 are LNHDA and SQIVND (reference sequence). V lost 9 bases, J lost 0 bases, and 7 bases stayed unmatched. The CDR3 DNA reads as TGTGCCAGCGGGGAACAGGGGTTGAACACTGAAGCTTTCTTT. It yields the protein CASGEQGLNTEAFF. Full variable domain (outside the CDR3, taken from reference TRBV19 and TRBJ1-1): DGGITQSPKYLFRKEGQNVTLSCEQNLNHDAMYWYRQDPGQGLRLIYYSQIVNDFQKGDIAEGYSVSREKKESFPLTVTSAQKNPTAFYLCASGEQGLNTEAFFGQGTRLTVV.

The sample holds a few counts of this clone. V usage is TRBV3-1 (or the pseudogene TRBV3-2) and J usage is TRBJ2-1; 8 bases align to TRBD2. The V gene's germline CDR1 is LGHDT and CDR2 YNNKEL (reference sequence). V was clipped by 1 base and J by 9 bases; unmatched bases: 11. The CDR3 sequence is 16 residues long. The CDR3 loop reads CASSQAAGLGLGEQFF. The CDR3 DNA reads TGTGCCAGCAGCCAAGCTGCGGGACTAGGATTGGGTGAGCAGTTCTTC.

This chain uses TRBV9 with TRBJ2-1, with D possibly matching TRBD1 (6 bases). Germline V lookup: CDR1 SGDLS, CDR2 YYNGEE. Trimming stripped 1 base from V and 5 bases from J, with 13 bases between. CDR3 length: 15 amino acids. CDR3 residues: CASSVTAGVNNEQFF. The DNA for the CDR3 is TGTGCCAGCAGCGTAACGGCAGGGGTAAACAATGAGCAGTTCTTC.

This clone was detected only a few times. The chain couples TRBV5-6 to TRBJ1-4; TRBD1 agrees at 10 bases. This CDR3 contains 16 residues. After removal of 2 bases from V and 7 bases from J, the junction contained 8 bases not matched to a gene. The germline V gene has CDR1 SGHDT and CDR2 YYEEEE. As DNA, the CDR3 is TGTGCCAGCAGCTTCCTGACCGGGACAGGGGTTGAAAAACTGTTTTTT. Protein product: CASSFLTGTGVEKLFF.

J is TRBJ1-2 and V is TRBV7-2; tentatively, D is TRBD1 (6 bases). Trimming cost V 4 bases and J 0 bases, with 12 bases left between them. Per the germline V gene, CDR1 is SGHTA and CDR2 is FQGNSA. The CDR3 covers 15 residues. The DNA for the CDR3 is TGTGCCAGCAGCTCGGCGACAGGAGCTAACTATGGCTACACCTTC. Protein sequence: CASSSATGANYGYTF.

V is TRBV7-2 and J is TRBJ1-1; D is ambiguous. The CDR3 consists of 14 residues. The V gene lost 2 bases and the J gene lost 1 base, with 8 bases spanning the gap. Germline V gene data show CDR1 as SGHTA and CDR2 as FQGNSA. The CDR3 DNA follows: TGTGCCAGCAGCTTAATTCCAGGGAACACTGAAGCTTTCTTT. Amino acids: CASSLIPGNTEAFF.

This chain connects TRBV6-6 to TRBJ2-7; 7 positions agree with TRBD1. Per the germline V gene, CDR1 is MNHNY and CDR2 is SVGAGI (reference sequence). The V and J ends lost 0 bases and 5 bases, in that order; junction bases with no gene match: 7. The length of the CDR3 is 15 residues. The CDR3 DNA reads as TGTGCCAGCAGTTACTCGACAGGGAGTTTCAACGAGCAGTACTTC. Translating it yields CASSYSTGSFNEQYF.

Details on this clone: Other DNA sequences of this sample code for an identical CDR3. The rearrangement joins TRBV15 to TRBJ2-7, with 11 nucleotides matching TRBD2. The V and J ends lost 6 bases and 3 bases, in that order; junction bases with no gene match: 4. Germline lookup yields CDR1 LNHNV and CDR2 YYDKDF (reference sequence). CDR3 length equals 14 residues. The CDR3: CATSATSGNYEQYF. The CDR3 DNA reads as TGTGCCACCAGTGCGACTAGCGGGAACTACGAGCAGTACTTC.

This clone has just one count. This sequence joins TRBV19 and TRBJ2-7, with D possibly being TRBD1 (5 bases). V lost 1 base and J 2 bases, leaving 9 bases between the germline ends. Germline-derived CDR1 and CDR2 are LNHDA and SQIVND (reference sequence). The CDR3 is 14 residues long. In DNA form, the CDR3 reads TGTGCCAGTAGTATAGGGACAATGACCTACGAGCAGTACTTC. Translating gives CASSIGTMTYEQYF.

The chain combines TRBV6-1 with TRBJ2-3; 7 bases map to TRBD2. Germline V CDR1 and CDR2: MNHNS, SASEGT. The CDR3 extends over 15 amino acids. V was clipped by 6 bases and J by 4 bases; unmatched bases: 10. CDR3 region: CASRLALEWSDTQYF. The CDR3 bases are TGTGCCAGCAGACTAGCGCTTGAATGGTCAGATACGCAGTATTTT.

The chain joins TRBV4-2 to TRBJ1-4, with a tentative D call TRBD1 (5 bases). There are 13 residues in the CDR3. V shed 4 bases and J shed 6 bases, with 9 bases lying between them. Looked up from germline, CDR1 is LGHNA and CDR2 is YNFKEQ. The CDR3 nucleotides read TGTGCCAGCAGCCGGGGGGGGGATGAAAAACTGTTTTTT. It yields the protein CASSRGGDEKLFF.

The gene calls are TRBV6-5 and TRBJ2-1; D might be TRBD1 (5 bases). The CDR3 contains 15 residues. CDR1 is MNHEY and CDR2 is SVGAGI in the germline V gene. The V end lost 0 bases, the J end lost 5 bases, and 11 bases lay between the germline ends. The CDR3 sequence: CASSYSLTANNEQFF. The CDR3 DNA sequence: TGTGCCAGCAGTTACTCTTTGACAGCCAACAATGAGCAGTTCTTC.

V and J are TRBV5-1 and TRBJ2-1; 8 bases align to TRBD2. The germline gives CDR1 SGHRS, CDR2 YFSETQ. Trimming removed 3 bases from V and 6 bases from J; junction bases left unmatched: 5. The CDR3 is made up of 14 amino acids. The CDR3 DNA is TGCGCCAGCAGCTCGGGACTAGTTACCAATGAGCAGTTCTTC. Its translation: CASSSGLVTNEQFF.

V and J are TRBV7-9 and TRBJ1-2, with a possible D match to TRBD1 (5 bases). This CDR3 has 14 residues. Germline CDR1 reads SEHNR; CDR2 reads FQNEAQ (reference sequence). V dropped 5 bases and J dropped 7 bases, with 17 bases sitting between them. The CDR3 is CASSETGLSFGYTF. CDR3 nucleotide sequence: TGTGCCAGCAGCGAAACGGGACTCTCTTTTGGCTACACCTTC. Variable domain in full (rest from reference TRBV7-9 and TRBJ1-2): DTGVSQNPRHKITKRGQNVTFRCDPISEHNRLYWYRQTLGQGPEFLTYFQNEAQLEKSRLLSDRFSAERPKGSFSTLEIQRTEQGDSAMYLCASSETGLSFGYTFGSGTRLTVV.

V is TRBV28 and J is TRBJ1-5; the match to TRBD1 covers 7 bases. CDR1 and CDR2 (germline): MDHEN, SYDVKM. The CDR3 has 15 amino acids. V gave up 5 bases and J gave up 0 bases; unmatched junction bases: 4. The CDR3 loop is CASSTGALSNQPQHF. CDR3 in DNA: TGTGCCAGCAGTACAGGGGCCCTTAGCAATCAGCCCCAGCATTTT.

V usage is TRBV7-9 and J usage is TRBJ1-2, with D possibly matching TRBD1 (6 bases). Trimming pared 4 bases from V and 3 bases from J, leaving 15 bases between. The V gene's germline CDR1 is SEHNR and CDR2 FQNEAQ (reference sequence). There are 15 residues in the CDR3. The CDR3 coding sequence is TGTGCCAGCAGCTCCCTAGAGGGGGGGCACTATGGCTACACCTTC. Its translation: CASSSLEGGHYGYTF. Full variable domain (missing parts from reference TRBV7-9 and TRBJ1-2): DTGVSQNPRHKITKRGQNVTFRCDPISEHNRLYWYRQTLGQGPEFLTYFQNEAQLEKSRLLSDRFSAERPKGSFSTLEIQRTEQGDSAMYLCASSSLEGGHYGYTFGSGTRLTVV.

The rearrangement joins TRBV3-1 (or the pseudogene TRBV3-2) to TRBJ2-5, with 13 bases that match TRBD2. The germline V gene has CDR1 LGHDT and CDR2 YNNKEL (reference sequence). V was clipped by 4 bases and J by 4 bases; unmatched bases: 6. This CDR3 has 16 residues. The CDR3 DNA reads TGTGCCAGCAGCCCTACTAGCGGGGGGGCGGGAGAGACCCAGTACTTC. As protein: CASSPTSGGAGETQYF.

J is TRBJ1-1 and V is TRBV7-3; D gene uncertain. The V gene lost 5 bases and the J gene lost 8 bases, with 15 bases spanning the gap. This CDR3 has 13 amino acids. Germline values: CDR1 SGHTA, CDR2 FQGTGA. Written as DNA, the CDR3 is TGTGCCAGCAGCCCGGACCCGAGGGCGGAAGCTTTCTTT. Translated: CASSPDPRAEAFF.

The sample holds one count of this clone. This sequence joins TRBV19 and TRBJ1-2; D remains ambiguous. In germline, CDR1 is LNHDA, CDR2 SQIVND (reference sequence). The CDR3 sequence is 15 residues long. The V end lost 5 bases, the J end lost 4 bases, and 17 bases lay between the germline ends. The CDR3 is CASSPRSGEVYGYTF. The CDR3 nucleotides are TGTGCCAGTAGTCCCCGGTCTGGGGAGGTCTATGGCTACACCTTC.

This clone was recorded once. V gene TRBV30 combines with J gene TRBJ2-3; 8 nucleotides agree with TRBD2. CDR3 size: 17 residues. The J segment lost 7 bases and the V segment lost 0 bases, leaving 15 bases of the junction unmatched. Germline CDR1 reads GTSNPN; CDR2 reads SVGIG (reference sequence). CDR3 sequence reads: CAWSVRPGGRRTNTQYF. The CDR3 nucleotides read TGTGCCTGGAGTGTTCGGCCGGGAGGGCGTCGAACCAATACGCAGTATTTT.

V and J are TRBV19 and TRBJ1-1; possibly TRBD1 for D (6 bases). The V end was cut by 5 bases, the J end by 5 bases, with 12 bases between. Germline CDR1 is LNHDA and CDR2 is SQIVND (reference sequence). The CDR3 spans 13 residues. This CDR3 reads CASSWQGYTEAFF. Here the CDR3 DNA reads TGTGCCAGTAGTTGGCAGGGGTATACTGAAGCTTTCTTT.

This chain joins TRBV6-1 and TRBJ2-1; possible D gene TRBD1, 6 bases. The germline V and J ends were trimmed by 0 bases and 5 bases, with 14 bases remaining between them. This CDR3 region has 16 residues. Germline CDR1 is MNHNS and CDR2 is SASEGT. The CDR3 DNA sequence: TGTGCCAGCAGTGAAGCAGGGGGTGCGACCAACAATGAGCAGTTCTTC. Translating it yields CASSEAGGATNNEQFF.